This entry lists 29 T cell receptor beta chains sequenced from one sample in a study of Graves' ophthalmopathy and Graves' hyperthyroidism. For repertoire sequencing, the TCR beta CDR3 regions were amplified from RNA transcripts. A first-round RT-PCR used HTBI primers, followed by a second-round multiplex PCR. TCRdb used MiXCR to reprocess the multiplex PCR reads, holding one entry per CDR3 protein. The sample records 1 million to 1.3 million distinct CDR3 sequences, roughly two fifths being singletons. Material for sequencing was peripheral blood or thyroid tissue (not recorded which). The receptors were sampled from an adult man with Graves' hyperthyroidism.

The J gene is TRBJ1-2, the V gene TRBV20-1; D remains ambiguous. The CDR3 covers 12 residues. Trimming stripped 3 bases from V and 2 bases from J, with 7 bases between. CDR1 is DFQATT, CDR2 SNEGSKA, per germline (reference sequence). CDR3 nucleotides: TGCAGTGCTAGTGAGGGAAACTATGGCTACACCTTC. This translates into CSASEGNYGYTF.

This clonotype was seen ten or more times. CDR3: CSAPPGQGSAHSYEQYF. The CDR3 DNA is TGCAGTGCGCCACCGGGTCAGGGAAGCGCTCACTCCTACGAGCAGTACTTC. V gene TRBV20-1 combines with J gene TRBJ2-7; tentatively, D is TRBD1 (5 bases). From germline, CDR1 is DFQATT and CDR2 SNEGSKA (reference sequence). Trimming stripped 6 bases from V and 0 bases from J, with 24 bases between. This CDR3 contains 17 residues.

The J gene is TRBJ1-6, the V gene TRBV7-2; D gene uncertain. This CDR3 comprises 14 residues. Trimming pared 5 bases from V and 4 bases from J, leaving 9 bases between. CDR1 and CDR2 from the germline V gene are SGHTA and FQGNSA. DNA for the CDR3: TGTGCCAGCAGCGTAATTCCTTATAATTCACCCCTCCACTTT. Its protein is CASSVIPYNSPLHF.

This clonotype has a handful of counts. The J gene is TRBJ1-4, the V gene TRBV5-6, with D hard to call. The V and J ends lost 1 base and 6 bases respectively, with 7 bases between them. The CDR3 extends over 13 amino acids. CDR1 and CDR2 from the germline V gene are SGHDT and YYEEEE. The CDR3 DNA sequence: TGTGCCAGCAGCTTGCCGAGGCATGAAAAACTGTTTTTT. Protein sequence: CASSLPRHEKLFF.

In its sample, this clonotype was seen many times. The chain employs TRBV15 and TRBJ2-3; 9 bases fit TRBD2. CDR3 length: 13 residues. After removal of 7 bases from V and 5 bases from J, the junction contained 4 bases not matched to a gene. Germline values: CDR1 LNHNV, CDR2 YYDKDF (reference sequence). As DNA, the CDR3 is TGTGCCACCACGGCGGGAGGGGTAGATACGCAGTATTTT. It yields the protein CATTAGGVDTQYF.

This clonotype appeared a few times. An end of the junction differs from the germline gene, which may be a read error. J is TRBJ2-5 and V is TRBV3-1; D is uncertain. The CDR3 runs to 13 residues. The germline CDR1 and CDR2 sequences are LGHDT and YNNKEL (reference sequence). The CDR3 DNA sequence: TGTGCCAGCGAGGAAGTATCAAGAGAGGCCCAGTACTTC. Its translation: CASEEVSREAQYF.

The genes are TRBV19 and TRBJ2-7; 12 positions match TRBD2. The V gene end was trimmed by 3 bases and the J gene end by 3 bases; junction bases not matched to a gene: 3. This CDR3 spans 15 amino acids. Germline V gene lookup returns CDR1 LNHDA and CDR2 SQIVND (reference sequence). The DNA for the CDR3 is TGTGCCAGTAGTATTCCGGGACTAGCGGGCTACGAGCAGTACTTC. Protein: CASSIPGLAGYEQYF. The variable domain in full, completed from reference TRBV19 and TRBJ2-7, reads DGGITQSPKYLFRKEGQNVTLSCEQNLNHDAMYWYRQDPGQGLRLIYYSQIVNDFQKGDIAEGYSVSREKKESFPLTVTSAQKNPTAFYLCASSIPGLAGYEQYFGPGTRLTVT.

CDR3 nucleotides: TGTGCCAGCAGCTCCCCCTATGGACCAACCTACGAGCAGTACTTC. Translated, it gives CASSSPYGPTYEQYF. The chain has TRBV14 and TRBJ2-7; no reliable D call. V was clipped by 5 bases and J by 2 bases, with 16 bases between them. The germline V gene encodes CDR1 SGHDN and CDR2 FVKESK. This CDR3 region has 15 residues.

This clonotype was seen only a few times. The J gene is TRBJ2-2, the V gene TRBV9, with D possibly matching TRBD2 (7 bases). Deletions cut 4 bases from V and 6 bases from J, with 19 bases between. The CDR3 is made up of 16 amino acids. CDR1 and CDR2 (germline): SGDLS, YYNGEE. Here the CDR3 reads CASSRSGTAGAGELFF. The CDR3 nucleotides read TGTGCCAGCAGCCGAAGCGGGACCGCAGGGGCCGGGGAGCTGTTTTTT.

This clonotype was found many times. V usage is TRBV5-1 and J usage is TRBJ1-1; D unresolved. Germline V gene data show CDR1 as SGHRS and CDR2 as YFSETQ. V was pared by 4 bases and J by 5 bases, with 15 bases between. This CDR3 comprises 14 residues. CDR3 sequence: CASSRKLTETEAFF. CDR3 in DNA: TGCGCCAGCAGCCGGAAACTAACTGAAACTGAAGCTTTCTTT.

This rearrangement joins TRBV4-3 to TRBJ2-7; 9 positions match TRBD1. Germline V gene sequence: CDR1 LGHNA, CDR2 YSLEER. J lost 4 bases, V lost 0 bases, and 7 bases had no gene match. The CDR3 loop spans 16 amino acids. This CDR3 is CASSQDGGTGFYEQYF. In DNA, the CDR3 is TGCGCCAGCAGCCAAGATGGGGGGACAGGGTTTTACGAGCAGTACTTC.

This clonotype was seen many times. This chain links TRBV9 with TRBJ2-7; possibly TRBD1 or TRBD2 for D (5 bases each). Germline CDR1 SGDLS, CDR2 YYNGEE. The CDR3 sequence is 13 residues long. V was cut by 6 bases and J by 3 bases, with 13 bases left in between. This chain's CDR3 is CASNRGADYEQYF. The CDR3 region has the DNA TGTGCCAGCAATCGAGGGGCCGACTACGAGCAGTACTTC.

In its sample, this clonotype was seen a few times. V usage is TRBV29-1 and J usage is TRBJ1-1; D unclear. Germline V gives CDR1 SQVTM, CDR2 ANQGSEA. Trimming removed 3 bases from V and 5 bases from J, with 10 bases in between. The CDR3 spans 12 residues. The CDR3 here is CSVDPHRTEAFF. The CDR3 bases are TGCAGCGTTGACCCCCATAGGACTGAAGCTTTCTTT. The full variable domain, completed using reference TRBV29-1 and TRBJ1-1, is SAVISQKPSRDICQRGTSLTIQCQVDSQVTMMFWYRQQPGQSLTLIATANQGSEATYESGFVIDKFPISRPNLTFSTLTVSNMSPEDSSIYLCSVDPHRTEAFFGQGTRLTVV.

This clonotype was seen more than once but under ten times. The chain joins TRBV9 to TRBJ1-1; no definite D call. This CDR3 contains 15 residues. Trimming removed 2 bases from V and 8 bases from J, with 19 bases in between. The germline gives CDR1 SGDLS, CDR2 YYNGEE. The CDR3 bases are TGTGCCAGCAGCGTCCATCCTAATCGGCCGATCGAAGCTTTCTTT. The encoded protein is CASSVHPNRPIEAFF. The variable domain in full, with the rest retrieved from reference TRBV9 and TRBJ1-1, is DSGVTQTPKHLITATGQRVTLRCSPRSGDLSVYWYQQSLDQGLQFLIQYYNGEERAKGNILERFSAQQFPDLHSELNLSSLELGDSALYFCASSVHPNRPIEAFFGQGTRLTVV.

There are many counts of this clonotype. The chain links TRBV10-1 to TRBJ2-7, with 9 bases aligning to TRBD1. Germline V lookup: CDR1 WNHNN, CDR2 SYGVQD (reference sequence). V trimming: 2 bases; J trimming: 0 bases; junction bases outside the gene matches: 2. The CDR3 runs to 15 residues. DNA for the CDR3: TGCGCCAGCAGTGAGGGGACAGGGCCCTCCTACGAGCAGTACTTC. It yields the protein CASSEGTGPSYEQYF.

The chain links TRBV7-9 to TRBJ2-3; 7 bases line up with TRBD2. The V segment lost 8 bases and the J segment 5 bases; nucleotides outside the gene matches: 7. The CDR3 extends over 13 amino acids. Germline-derived CDR1 and CDR2 are SEHNR and FQNEAQ (reference sequence). The CDR3 DNA is TGTGCCAGCGGGAGGGCCCTCGTAGATACGCAGTATTTT. It translates to CASGRALVDTQYF.

This clonotype has a single count. The chain carries TRBV7-6 and TRBJ2-3, with a tentative D call TRBD2 (5 bases). Between the trimmed V and J ends, which lost 3 bases and 3 bases, there was a span of 10 bases. Germline lookup yields CDR1 SGHVS and CDR2 FNYEAQ. The CDR3 loop spans 14 amino acids. CDR3 bases: TGTGCCAGCAGCTTCACGGGGTCGACAGATACGCAGTATTTT. Amino acids: CASSFTGSTDTQYF.

Turning to this clonotype: A read error is possible here, since a much larger clone lies one base away. CDR3 loop: CAGSNGLLETQYF. In DNA, the CDR3 is TGTGCCGGCAGCAATGGACTCCTAGAGACCCAGTACTTC. The chain couples TRBV7-2 to TRBJ2-5; maybe TRBD2 (5 bases). The CDR3 consists of 13 residues. CDR1 and CDR2 (germline): SGHTA, FQGNSA.

This chain uses TRBV7-9 with TRBJ2-7; 9 bases match TRBD2. V lost 6 bases, J lost 3 bases, and 12 bases stayed unmatched. From germline, CDR1 is SEHNR and CDR2 FQNEAQ (reference sequence). The CDR3 contains 16 residues. The CDR3 sequence is CASSNHAGLALYEQYF. The CDR3 DNA follows: TGTGCCAGCAGTAACCACGCGGGACTAGCCCTCTACGAGCAGTACTTC. The whole variable domain, remainder taken from reference TRBV7-9 and TRBJ2-7, is DTGVSQNPRHKITKRGQNVTFRCDPISEHNRLYWYRQTLGQGPEFLTYFQNEAQLEKSRLLSDRFSAERPKGSFSTLEIQRTEQGDSAMYLCASSNHAGLALYEQYFGPGTRLTVT.

The V and J genes are TRBV7-9 and TRBJ2-7; 7 positions match TRBD2. The CDR3 is made up of 16 amino acids. The V gene's germline CDR1 is SEHNR and CDR2 FQNEAQ (reference sequence). V was pared by 3 bases and J by 2 bases, with 10 bases of the junction left unmatched. The CDR3: CASSFYLSGATYEQYF. The DNA of the CDR3 is TGTGCCAGCAGCTTTTATTTAAGCGGGGCCACCTACGAGCAGTACTTC.

At least ten counts were recorded for this clonotype. The chain carries TRBV12-3 or TRBV12-4 and TRBJ1-2; TRBD1 is a possible D gene (6 bases). This CDR3 spans 14 amino acids. Between the trimmed V and J ends, which lost 6 bases and 3 bases, there was a span of 14 bases. CDR3 coding DNA: TGTGCCAGCAGCCACAGGGAGACTCACTATGGCTACACCTTC. This encodes CASSHRETHYGYTF.

As for this clonotype: This may be a read error: a much more frequent sequence differs by one nucleotide. This sequence joins TRBV11-1 and TRBJ1-1; D remains unclear. The germline V and J ends were trimmed by 0 bases and 3 bases, with 11 bases remaining between them. CDR3 length equals 15 residues. CDR1 SGHAT and CDR2 FQDESV come from the germline V gene (reference sequence). CDR3 in amino acids: CASSLAMTPDTEAFF. The CDR3 coding sequence is TGTGCCAGCAGCTTAGCGATGACACCCGACACTGAAGCTTTCTTT.

This clonotype was recorded a few times. The chain is built from TRBV3-1 and TRBJ2-7; no firm D call. The CDR3 is 12 amino acids. Trimming cost V 2 bases and J 6 bases, with 8 bases left between them. Looked up from germline, CDR1 is LGHDT and CDR2 is YNNKEL (reference sequence). The CDR3 protein is CASSQRRAEQYF. CDR3 nucleotides: TGTGCCAGCAGCCAACGGCGTGCCGAGCAGTACTTC.

The table lists this clonotype with a few counts. The rearrangement joins TRBV2 to TRBJ1-2, with 7 bases aligning to TRBD1. Germline V gene lookup returns CDR1 SNHLY and CDR2 FYNNEI. The CDR3 totals 16 residues. After removal of 5 bases from V and 5 bases from J, the junction contained 14 bases not matched to a gene. DNA of the CDR3: TGTGCCAGCAGTCAACGACAGGGAAGCGCTGCTTATGGCTACACCTTC. It codes for CASSQRQGSAAYGYTF.

This rearrangement joins TRBV12-3 or TRBV12-4 to TRBJ1-1; D perhaps matches TRBD1 (5 bases). Trimming took off 2 bases at V and 1 base at J, with 17 bases between the two ends. The CDR3 has 17 residues. The CDR3 here is CASSLYPGGLRNTEAFF. The DNA for the CDR3 is TGTGCCAGCAGTTTATACCCGGGGGGTCTTCGGAACACTGAAGCTTTCTTT.

This sequence joins TRBV7-8 and TRBJ2-5, with a weak D call TRBD1 (5 bases). Trimming took 5 bases from V and 9 from J, leaving 10 bases between them. Germline V gene sequence: CDR1 SGHVS, CDR2 FQNEAQ. The CDR3 has 11 residues. The CDR3 sequence: CASSPVGPQYF. The CDR3 DNA follows: TGTGCCAGCAGCCCAGTGGGGCCCCAGTACTTC. Filled out from reference TRBV7-8 and TRBJ2-5, the complete variable domain reads GAGVSQSPRYKVAKRGQDVALRCDPISGHVSLFWYQQALGQGPEFLTYFQNEAQLDKSGLPSDRFFAERPEGSVSTLKIQRTQQEDSAVYLCASSPVGPQYFGPGTRLLVL.

This clonotype was seen repeatedly, ten times or more. The J gene is TRBJ2-5, the V gene TRBV5-8, with 7 bases that match TRBD1. Germline V gene sequence: CDR1 SGHTS, CDR2 YDEGEE. Trimming at V came to 0 bases and at J to 2 bases, leaving 4 bases not matched to a gene. The CDR3 length is 15 residues. The CDR3 coding sequence is TGTGCCAGCAGCTTGGTGGGGACAGCACAAGAGACCCAGTACTTC. Translating it yields CASSLVGTAQETQYF.

This clonotype was recorded at least ten times. The chain joins TRBV2 to TRBJ2-2, with 7 bases aligning to TRBD2. Germline lookup yields CDR1 SNHLY and CDR2 FYNNEI. After removal of 7 bases from V and 7 bases from J, the junction contained 9 bases not matched to a gene. CDR3 length equals 14 residues. In DNA, the CDR3 is TGTGCCAGCAAAGCGGGAAGGGGTGGCGGGGAGCTGTTTTTT. It codes for CASKAGRGGGELFF.

This clonotype was recorded many times. This chain links TRBV7-2 with TRBJ1-3, with TRBD1 matching 11 bases. Germline V lookup: CDR1 SGHTA, CDR2 FQGNSA. J gave up 2 bases and V 3 bases, and 6 bases lay outside the gene matches. This CDR3 contains 17 residues. The chain's CDR3 is CASSFSGTGGTGNTIYF. For the CDR3, the DNA is TGTGCCAGCAGCTTTTCCGGGACAGGGGGGACTGGAAACACCATATATTTT.